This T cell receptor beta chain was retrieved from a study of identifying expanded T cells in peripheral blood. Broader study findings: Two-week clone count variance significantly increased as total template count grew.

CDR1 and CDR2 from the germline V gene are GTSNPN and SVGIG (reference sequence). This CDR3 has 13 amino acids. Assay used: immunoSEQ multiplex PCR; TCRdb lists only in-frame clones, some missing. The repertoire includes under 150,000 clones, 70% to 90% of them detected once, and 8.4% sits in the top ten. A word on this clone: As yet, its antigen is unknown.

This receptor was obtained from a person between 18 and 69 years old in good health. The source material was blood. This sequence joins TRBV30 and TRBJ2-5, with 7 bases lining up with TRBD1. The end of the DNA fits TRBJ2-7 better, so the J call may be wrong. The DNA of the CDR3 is TGTGCCTGGAATGACAGGGATAACCGCGAGCAGTACTTC. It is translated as CAWNDRDNREQYF.